This T cell receptor beta chain was documented in a study of early T cells in non-severe SARS-CoV-2 infection. At the level of the study: Sequencing of bulk RNA from unsorted whole blood was done, without chain pairing. General study points: There was a bias toward anti-spike CD8 responses in VDJdb matching, which missed private and CD4 specificities.

Regarding this clonotype: The target antigen is unknown.

Trimming left V 5 bases short and J 0 bases short, with 10 bases between. CDR1 is SGHDN and CDR2 is FVKESK in the germline V gene. This CDR3 spans 14 amino acids. Tagging with unique molecular identifiers was applied to individual cDNA molecules. TCRdb re-called the 5' RACE reads through MiXCR, storing one row per CDR3 protein. The profile shows about 57,000 distinct CDR3 sequences, roughly a tenth of them singletons. This chain connects TRBV14 to TRBJ2-5, with TRBD2 as a possible D gene (6 bases). Sequenced: whole blood. The clonotype was recovered from an adult who was a healthcare worker with PCR-confirmed SARS-CoV-2 infection or an uninfected control (not recorded which). The CDR3 loop reads CASSGTLYQETQYF. DNA for the CDR3: TGTGCCAGCAGCGGGACTCTGTACCAAGAGACCCAGTACTTC. Complete variable domain (other parts from reference TRBV14 and TRBJ2-5): EAGVTQFPSHSVIEKGQTVTLRCDPISGHDNLYWYRRVMGKEIKFLLHFVKESKQDESGMPNNRFLAERTGGTYSTLKVQPAELEDSGVYFCASSGTLYQETQYFGPGTRLLVL.